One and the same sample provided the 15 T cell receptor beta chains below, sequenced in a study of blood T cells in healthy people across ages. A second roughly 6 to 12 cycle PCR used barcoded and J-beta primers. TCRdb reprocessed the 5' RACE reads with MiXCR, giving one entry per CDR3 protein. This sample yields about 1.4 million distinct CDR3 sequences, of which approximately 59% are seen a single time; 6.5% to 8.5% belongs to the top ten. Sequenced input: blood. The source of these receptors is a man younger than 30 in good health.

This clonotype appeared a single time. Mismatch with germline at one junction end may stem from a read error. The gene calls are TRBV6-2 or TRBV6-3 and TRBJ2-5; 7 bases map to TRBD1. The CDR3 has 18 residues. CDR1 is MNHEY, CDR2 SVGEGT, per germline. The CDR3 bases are TGTGTCAGCAGCATAGACAGGGTCCTACGTCGAAATCAAGAGACCCAGTACTTC. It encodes CVSSIDRVLRRNQETQYF.

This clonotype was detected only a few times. The CDR3 is CSARDPLGSYEQYF. In DNA, the CDR3 is TGCAGTGCTAGAGATCCGCTGGGTTCCTACGAGCAGTACTTC. V and J are TRBV20-1 and TRBJ2-7; D not certain. The CDR3 is 14 amino acids. Germline loops: CDR1 DFQATT, CDR2 SNEGSKA (reference sequence). The V end lost 0 bases, the J end lost 1 base, and 10 bases lay between the germline ends.

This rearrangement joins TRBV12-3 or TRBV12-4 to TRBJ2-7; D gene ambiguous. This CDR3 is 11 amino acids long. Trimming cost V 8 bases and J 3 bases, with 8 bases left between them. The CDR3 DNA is TGTGCCAGCCAGGCAGGCTACGAGCAGTACTTC. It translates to CASQAGYEQYF.

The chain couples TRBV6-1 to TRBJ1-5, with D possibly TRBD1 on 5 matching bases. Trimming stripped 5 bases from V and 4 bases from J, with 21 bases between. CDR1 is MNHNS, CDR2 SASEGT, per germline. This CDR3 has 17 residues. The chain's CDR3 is CASSLYVPGTQNQPQHF. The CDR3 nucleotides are TGTGCCAGCAGTCTCTATGTCCCCGGGACTCAGAATCAGCCCCAGCATTTT.

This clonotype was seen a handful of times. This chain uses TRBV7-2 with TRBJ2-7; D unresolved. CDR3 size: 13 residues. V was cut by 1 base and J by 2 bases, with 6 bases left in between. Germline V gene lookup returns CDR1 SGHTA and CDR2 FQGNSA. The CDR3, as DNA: TGTGCCAGCAGCTTAGAGAATGCCTACGAGCAGTACTTC. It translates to CASSLENAYEQYF.

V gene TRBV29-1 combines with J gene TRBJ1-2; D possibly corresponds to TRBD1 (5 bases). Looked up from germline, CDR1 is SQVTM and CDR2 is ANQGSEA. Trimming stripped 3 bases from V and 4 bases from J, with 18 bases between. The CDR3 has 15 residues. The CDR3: CSVDRGGSSTYGYTF. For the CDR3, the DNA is TGCAGCGTTGATAGGGGTGGCAGCTCAACCTATGGCTACACCTTC. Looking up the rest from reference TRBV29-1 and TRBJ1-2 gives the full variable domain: SAVISQKPSRDICQRGTSLTIQCQVDSQVTMMFWYRQQPGQSLTLIATANQGSEATYESGFVIDKFPISRPNLTFSTLTVSNMSPEDSSIYLCSVDRGGSSTYGYTFGSGTRLTVV.

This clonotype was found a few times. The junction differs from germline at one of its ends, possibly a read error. The CDR3 nucleotides read TGTGCTAGCAGTACCTCCGCCCCAGATACGCAGTATTTT. This encodes CASSTSAPDTQYF. The chain links TRBV7-7 to TRBJ2-3; no firm D call. Germline V gene data show CDR1 as SSHAT and CDR2 as FNYEAQ (reference sequence). The CDR3 length is 13 residues.

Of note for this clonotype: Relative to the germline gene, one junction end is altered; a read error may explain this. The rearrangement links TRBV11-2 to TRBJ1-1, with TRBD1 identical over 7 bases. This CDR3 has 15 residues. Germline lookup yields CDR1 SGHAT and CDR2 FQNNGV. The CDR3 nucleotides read TGCGCCAGCAGCTTAGCGGGACAGAGTTTACCTGAAGCTTTCTTT. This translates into CASSLAGQSLPEAFF.

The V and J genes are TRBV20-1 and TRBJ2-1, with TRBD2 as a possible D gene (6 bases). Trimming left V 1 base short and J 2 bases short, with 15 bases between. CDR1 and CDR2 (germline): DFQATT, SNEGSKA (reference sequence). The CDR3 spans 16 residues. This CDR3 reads CSARGAGTWAYNEQFF. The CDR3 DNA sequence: TGCAGTGCTAGAGGCGCCGGGACTTGGGCCTACAATGAGCAGTTCTTC.

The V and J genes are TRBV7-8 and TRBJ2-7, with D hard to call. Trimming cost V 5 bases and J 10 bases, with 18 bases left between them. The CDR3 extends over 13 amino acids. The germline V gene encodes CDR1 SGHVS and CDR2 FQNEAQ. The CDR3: CASSPITLGLQYF. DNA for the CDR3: TGTGCCAGCAGCCCGATAACCCTCGGCCTTCAGTACTTC.

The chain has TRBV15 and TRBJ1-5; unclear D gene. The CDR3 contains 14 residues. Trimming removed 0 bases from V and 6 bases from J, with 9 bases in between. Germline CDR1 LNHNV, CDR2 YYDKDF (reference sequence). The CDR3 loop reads CATSRDRAAQPQHF. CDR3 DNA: TGTGCCACCAGCAGAGATAGGGCAGCTCAGCCCCAGCATTTT.

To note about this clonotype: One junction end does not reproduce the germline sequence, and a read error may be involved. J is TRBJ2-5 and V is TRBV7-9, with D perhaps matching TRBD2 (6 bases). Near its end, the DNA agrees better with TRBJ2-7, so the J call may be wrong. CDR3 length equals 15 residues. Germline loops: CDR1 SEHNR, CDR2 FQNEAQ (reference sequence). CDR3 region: CASGFNSGAGYEQYF. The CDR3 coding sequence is TGTGCCAGCGGCTTCAATAGCGGTGCTGGGTACGAGCAGTACTTC.

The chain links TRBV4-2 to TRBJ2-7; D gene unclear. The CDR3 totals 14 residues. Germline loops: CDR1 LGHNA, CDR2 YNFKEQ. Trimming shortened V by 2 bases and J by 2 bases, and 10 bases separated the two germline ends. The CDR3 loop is CASSQFPKAYEQYF. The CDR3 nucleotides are TGTGCCAGCAGCCAATTTCCGAAAGCCTACGAGCAGTACTTC.

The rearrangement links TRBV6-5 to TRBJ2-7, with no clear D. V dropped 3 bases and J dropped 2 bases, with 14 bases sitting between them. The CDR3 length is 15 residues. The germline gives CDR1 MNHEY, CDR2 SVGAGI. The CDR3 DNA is TGTGCCAGCAGTTATCACAGTCCTTTTACCTACGAGCAGTACTTC. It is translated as CASSYHSPFTYEQYF.

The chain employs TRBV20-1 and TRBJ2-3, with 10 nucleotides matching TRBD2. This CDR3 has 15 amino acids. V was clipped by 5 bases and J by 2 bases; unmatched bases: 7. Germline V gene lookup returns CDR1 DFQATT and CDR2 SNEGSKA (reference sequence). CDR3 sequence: CSAHHSGRSTDTQYF. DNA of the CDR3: TGCAGTGCTCACCATAGCGGGAGGTCCACAGATACGCAGTATTTT.